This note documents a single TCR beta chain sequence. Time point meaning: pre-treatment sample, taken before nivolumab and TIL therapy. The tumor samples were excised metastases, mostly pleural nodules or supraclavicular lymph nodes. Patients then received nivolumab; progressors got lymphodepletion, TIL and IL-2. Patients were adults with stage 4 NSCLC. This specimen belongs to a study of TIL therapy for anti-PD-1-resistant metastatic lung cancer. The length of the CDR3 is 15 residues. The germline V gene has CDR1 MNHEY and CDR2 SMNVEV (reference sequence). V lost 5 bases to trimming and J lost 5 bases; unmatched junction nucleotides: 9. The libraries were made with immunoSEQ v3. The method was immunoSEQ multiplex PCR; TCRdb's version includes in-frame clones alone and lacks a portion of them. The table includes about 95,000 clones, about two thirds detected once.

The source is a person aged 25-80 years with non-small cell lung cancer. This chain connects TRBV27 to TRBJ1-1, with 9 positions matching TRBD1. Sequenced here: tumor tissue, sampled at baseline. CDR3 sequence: CASSPWTGAGTEAFF. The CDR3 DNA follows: TGTGCCAGCAGTCCCTGGACAGGGGCAGGGACTGAAGCTTTCTTT.